The next 11 T cell receptor beta chains were all read from a single sample in a study of T-cell memory formation after mild COVID-19. From the 5' RACE reads, TCRdb called clonotypes with MiXCR, one entry per CDR3 protein. The top ten hold approximately 23% of the sample, which has approximately 260,000 distinct CDR3 sequences, around 15% seen once. The specimen sequenced was PBMCs or a T cell subset sorted from them (not recorded which). The receptors originated from a man between 18 and 29 years old who had mild COVID-19 (a few samples of this study predate the infection). Cell type and time point are not known.

This clonotype came up a few times. This sequence joins TRBV10-3 and TRBJ2-7, with 10 bases matching TRBD2. CDR3 length equals 12 residues. The germline V gene has CDR1 ENHRY and CDR2 SYGVKD. J gave up 5 bases and V 5 bases, and 0 bases lay outside the gene matches. The CDR3 loop is CAISLAGDEQYV. In DNA, the CDR3 is TGTGCCATCAGTCTAGCGGGGGACGAGCAGTACGTC.

This clonotype was counted between two and nine times. The chain employs TRBV2 and TRBJ2-2; TRBD1 matches at 8 bases. Unmatched junction bases numbered 2, after V lost 8 bases and J lost 0 bases. Germline-derived CDR1 and CDR2 are SNHLY and FYNNEI. The CDR3 sequence is 14 residues long. CDR3 in amino acids: CASLTGANTGELFF. In nucleotides, the CDR3 is TGTGCCAGCCTGACAGGGGCGAACACCGGGGAGCTGTTTTTT.

The rearrangement links TRBV7-2 to TRBJ2-7; 10 nucleotides agree with TRBD2. This CDR3 contains 15 residues. V lost 2 bases to trimming and J lost 2 bases; unmatched junction nucleotides: 3. Germline lookup yields CDR1 SGHTA and CDR2 FQGNSA. CDR3 sequence (DNA): TGTGCCAGCAGCTTAAATAGCGGGGGGCCCTACGAGCAGTACGTC. Translated: CASSLNSGGPYEQYV.

This clonotype was detected a few times. The DNA of the CDR3 is TGTGCCAGCAGCTACCGGGACGGTTCCTATGGCTACACCTTC. As protein: CASSYRDGSYGYTF. The V and J genes are TRBV6-5 and TRBJ1-2, with D perhaps TRBD1 (5 bases). Germline V gives CDR1 MNHEY, CDR2 SVGAGI. The ends were cut back, 6 bases at V and 4 bases at J, with 15 bases in the middle. The length of the CDR3 is 14 residues.

This clonotype was seen more than once but under ten times. J is TRBJ2-5 and V is TRBV5-1, with D possibly TRBD2 on 6 matching bases. Trimming stripped 3 bases from V and 5 bases from J, with 14 bases between. The CDR3 is 14 amino acids. Germline V lookup: CDR1 SGHRS, CDR2 YFSETQ. This chain's CDR3 is CASSSGTSRETQYF. CDR3 bases: TGCGCCAGCAGCTCCGGGACTTCAAGGGAGACCCAGTACTTC. The whole variable domain, remainder taken from reference TRBV5-1 and TRBJ2-5, is KAGVTQTPRYLIKTRGQQVTLSCSPISGHRSVSWYQQTPGQGLQFLFEYFSETQRNKGNFPGRFSGRQFSNSRSEMNVSTLELGDSALYLCASSSGTSRETQYFGPGTRLLVL.

In its sample, this clonotype was seen a few times. The chain is built from TRBV6-6 and TRBJ1-2; 8 nucleotides line up with TRBD1. Looked up from germline, CDR1 is MNHNY and CDR2 is SVGAGI (reference sequence). Trimming at V came to 6 bases and at J to 2 bases, leaving 8 bases not matched to a gene. The CDR3 loop spans 15 amino acids. CDR3 loop: CASRNRQGPNYGYTF. CDR3 sequence (DNA): TGTGCCAGCAGAAACAGACAGGGGCCCAACTATGGCTACACCTTC.

This clonotype has just one count. CDR3 protein: CASSYPADEQYF. CDR3 nucleotides: TGTGCCAGCAGTTACCCCGCCGACGAGCAGTACTTC. The chain has TRBV12-3 or TRBV12-4 and TRBJ2-7; D is unresolved. This CDR3 comprises 12 residues. V lost 4 bases, J lost 5 bases, and 9 bases lay in between.

This clonotype was seen only a few times. The chain recombines TRBV7-9 with TRBJ2-5; D is perhaps TRBD2 (5 bases). CDR1 and CDR2 (germline): SEHNR, FQNEAQ (reference sequence). Trimming cost V 5 bases and J 1 base, with 14 bases left between them. The CDR3 loop spans 15 amino acids. CDR3 in DNA: TGTGCCAGCAGCCCCCAGCGGATTGGCCAAGAGACCCAGTACTTC. It encodes CASSPQRIGQETQYF.

CDR3 protein: CASSPQGQGAYEQYF. The DNA for the CDR3 is TGCGCCAGCAGCCCCCAAGGACAGGGAGCCTACGAGCAGTACTTC. The J gene is TRBJ2-7, the V gene TRBV5-1; TRBD1 aligns across 8 bases. Trimming removed 4 bases from V and 2 bases from J; junction bases left unmatched: 8. Per germline, CDR1 SGHRS and CDR2 YFSETQ. The CDR3 runs to 15 residues.

Many counts were recorded for this clonotype. This chain links TRBV4-1 with TRBJ2-3; D gene ambiguous. The germline CDR1 and CDR2 sequences are MGHRA and YSYEKL. The ends were cut back, 0 bases at V and 2 bases at J, with 15 bases in the middle. The CDR3 spans 17 residues. Here the CDR3 DNA reads TGCGCCAGCAGCCAAGATCCCGGAGTCGGAGTCACAGATACGCAGTATTTT. Translating it yields CASSQDPGVGVTDTQYF.

This rearrangement joins TRBV4-1 to TRBJ2-7; D is ambiguous. Germline assignment: CDR1 MGHRA and CDR2 YSYEKL. The V end lost 4 bases, the J end lost 0 bases, and 10 bases lay between the germline ends. The CDR3 extends over 14 amino acids. The DNA for the CDR3 is TGCGCCAGCAGCCCGGTAGGAAGCTCCTACGAGCAGTACTTC. This sequence encodes CASSPVGSSYEQYF.